This T cell receptor (beta chain) was documented in a study of T cell responses to AZD1222 COVID-19 vaccine. Overall study results and limits: Across the whole spike, CD4 TCRs peaked at regions 160-218 and 743-854.

This CDR3 is 14 amino acids long. CDR1 and CDR2 from the germline V gene are MGHDK and SYGVNS. V shed 6 bases and J shed 3 bases, with 14 bases lying between them. The repertoire was sequenced with immunoSEQ multiplex PCR; TCRdb's copy has only in-frame clones and lacks some. There are 150,000 to 160,000 clones in the sample; around 85% occur only once, and 6.9% lies in the top ten. As for this clone: Its antigen is currently unknown. Other DNA sequences in this sample translate to the same CDR3.

This specimen consisted of peripheral blood, obtained after recovery from COVID-19. The chain combines TRBV25-1 with TRBJ1-2; D is perhaps TRBD1 (6 bases). The receptor was isolated from an adult who had recovered from COVID-19. This CDR3 reads CASRQQGVDYGYTF. For the CDR3, the DNA is TGTGCCAGCAGGCAACAGGGAGTGGACTATGGCTACACCTTC.